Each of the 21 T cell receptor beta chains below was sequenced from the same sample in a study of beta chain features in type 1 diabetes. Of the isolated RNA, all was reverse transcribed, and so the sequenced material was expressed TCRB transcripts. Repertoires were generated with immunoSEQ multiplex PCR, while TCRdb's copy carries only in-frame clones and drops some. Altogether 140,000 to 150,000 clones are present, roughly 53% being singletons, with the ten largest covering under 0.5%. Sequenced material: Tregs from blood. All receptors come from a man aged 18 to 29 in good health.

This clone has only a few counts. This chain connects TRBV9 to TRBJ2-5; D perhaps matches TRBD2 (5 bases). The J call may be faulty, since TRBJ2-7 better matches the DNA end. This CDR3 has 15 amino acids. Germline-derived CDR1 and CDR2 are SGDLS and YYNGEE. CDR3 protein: CASSPNPGSQYEQYF. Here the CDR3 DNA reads TGTGCCAGCAGCCCCAACCCGGGAAGTCAGTACGAGCAGTACTTC.

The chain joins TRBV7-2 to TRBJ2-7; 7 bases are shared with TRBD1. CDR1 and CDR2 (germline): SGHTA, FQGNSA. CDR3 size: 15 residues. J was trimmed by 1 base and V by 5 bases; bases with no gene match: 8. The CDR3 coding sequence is TGTGCCAGCAGCGCCTGGACAGGACCGTCCTACGAGCAGTACTTC. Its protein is CASSAWTGPSYEQYF.

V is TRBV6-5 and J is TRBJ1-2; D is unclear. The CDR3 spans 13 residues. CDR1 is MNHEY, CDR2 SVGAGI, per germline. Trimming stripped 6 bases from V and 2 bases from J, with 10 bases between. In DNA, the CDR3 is TGTGCCAGCAGCTGGACTCTGAACTATGGCTACACCTTC. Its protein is CASSWTLNYGYTF.

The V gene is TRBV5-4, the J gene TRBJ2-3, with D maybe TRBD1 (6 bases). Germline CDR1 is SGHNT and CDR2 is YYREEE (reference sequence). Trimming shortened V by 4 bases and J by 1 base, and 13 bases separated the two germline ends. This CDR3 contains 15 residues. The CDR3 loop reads CASSRGPGGTDTQYF. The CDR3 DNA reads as TGTGCCAGCAGCCGGGGCCCAGGGGGCACAGATACGCAGTATTTT.

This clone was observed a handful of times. This CDR3 is CASWSGRASDEQFF. CDR3 nucleotides: TGTGCCAGTTGGAGCGGGAGGGCCAGCGATGAGCAGTTCTTC. The V and J genes are TRBV10-3 and TRBJ2-1; TRBD2 matches 10 bases. J lost 8 bases, V lost 10 bases, and 11 bases had no gene match. CDR3 length: 14 amino acids. Germline assignment: CDR1 ENHRY and CDR2 SYGVKD.

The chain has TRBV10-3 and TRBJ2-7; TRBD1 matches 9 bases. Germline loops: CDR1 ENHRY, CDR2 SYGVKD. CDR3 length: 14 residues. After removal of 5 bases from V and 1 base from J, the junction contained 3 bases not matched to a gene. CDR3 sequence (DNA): TGTGCCATCAGTACGGGACAGGGTTCCTACGAGCAGTACTTC. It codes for CAISTGQGSYEQYF.

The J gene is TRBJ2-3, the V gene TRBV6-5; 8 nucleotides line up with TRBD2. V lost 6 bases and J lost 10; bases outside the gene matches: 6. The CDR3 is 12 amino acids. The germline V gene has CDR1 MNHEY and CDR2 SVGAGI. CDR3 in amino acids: CASSQEGLAQYF. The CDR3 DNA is TGTGCCAGCAGCCAGGAGGGACTAGCGCAGTATTTT.

DNA for the CDR3: TGTGCCAGCAGCTTCGGACAGGGATGGTACGAGCAGTACTTC. This encodes CASSFGQGWYEQYF. The rearrangement links TRBV11-2 to TRBJ2-7, with 8 bases matching TRBD1. CDR1 and CDR2 (germline): SGHAT, FQNNGV. V lost 3 bases to trimming and J lost 4 bases; unmatched junction nucleotides: 5. The CDR3 is 14 residues long.

Here the CDR3 reads CASGHILAGVGWTQYF. The CDR3 nucleotides read TGTGCCAGCGGCCATATTCTAGCGGGGGTCGGTTGGACCCAGTACTTC. The chain couples TRBV7-9 to TRBJ2-5; 10 bases map to TRBD2. Germline loops: CDR1 SEHNR, CDR2 FQNEAQ (reference sequence). The CDR3 spans 16 residues. V shed 8 bases, J shed 7 bases, and the junction held 16 bases outside the gene matches.

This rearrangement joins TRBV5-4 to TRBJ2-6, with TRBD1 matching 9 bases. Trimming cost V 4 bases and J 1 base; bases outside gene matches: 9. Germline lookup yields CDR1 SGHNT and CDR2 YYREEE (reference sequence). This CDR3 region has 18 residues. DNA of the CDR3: TGTGCCAGCAGCCGATCCGGGACAGGGTCGTCTGGGGCCAACGTCCTGACTTTC. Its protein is CASSRSGTGSSGANVLTF.

The CDR3 here is CASSLDVIGYYEQYF. CDR3 nucleotides: TGTGCCAGCAGCTTAGACGTGATCGGGTACTACGAGCAGTACTTC. V is TRBV7-9 and J is TRBJ2-7; no definite D call. Germline V gene data show CDR1 as SEHNR and CDR2 as FQNEAQ (reference sequence). Trimming removed 1 base at V and 3 bases at J, with 13 bases between. The CDR3 loop spans 15 amino acids.

The CDR3 spells CASRQTGGIGYNEQFF. The CDR3 DNA reads TGCGCCAGCAGACAAACAGGTGGAATAGGCTACAATGAGCAGTTCTTC. V is TRBV4-1 and J is TRBJ2-1; maybe TRBD1 (5 bases). This CDR3 region has 16 residues. Trimming shortened V by 6 bases and J by 3 bases, and 18 bases separated the two germline ends. The germline gives CDR1 MGHRA, CDR2 YSYEKL.

This CDR3 is CSGGDYGYTF. Written as DNA, the CDR3 is TGCAGCGGGGGGGACTATGGCTACACCTTC. V gene TRBV20-1 combines with J gene TRBJ1-2; the D gene is possibly TRBD1 (5 bases). This CDR3 is 10 amino acids long. Germline-derived CDR1 and CDR2 are DFQATT and SNEGSKA (reference sequence).

The CDR3 here is CASSYPTGGRTGELFF. In DNA, the CDR3 is TGTGCCAGCAGTTACCCAACAGGGGGCCGGACCGGGGAGCTGTTTTTT. The V call is TRBV6-6, the J call TRBJ2-2; TRBD1 agrees at 9 bases. The V and J ends lost 2 bases and 5 bases, in that order; junction bases with no gene match: 6. The CDR3 spans 16 residues. Germline values: CDR1 MNHNY, CDR2 SVGAGI (reference sequence).

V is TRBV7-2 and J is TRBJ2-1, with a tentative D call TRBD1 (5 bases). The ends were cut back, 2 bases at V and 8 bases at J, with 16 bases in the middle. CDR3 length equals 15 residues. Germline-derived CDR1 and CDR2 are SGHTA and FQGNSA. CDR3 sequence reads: CASSLLGRVWHEQFF. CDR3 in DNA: TGTGCCAGCAGCTTACTGGGCAGGGTTTGGCATGAGCAGTTCTTC. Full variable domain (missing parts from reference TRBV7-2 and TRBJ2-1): GAGVSQSPSNKVTEKGKDVELRCDPISGHTALYWYRQSLGQGLEFLIYFQGNSAPDKSGLPSDRFSAERTGGSVSTLTIQRTQQEDSAVYLCASSLLGRVWHEQFFGPGTRLTVL.

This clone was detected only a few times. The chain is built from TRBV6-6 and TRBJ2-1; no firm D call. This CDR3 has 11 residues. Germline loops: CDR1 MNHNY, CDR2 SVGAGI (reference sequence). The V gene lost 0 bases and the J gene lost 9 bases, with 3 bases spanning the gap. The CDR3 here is CASSYSGEQFF. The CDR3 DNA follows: TGTGCCAGCAGTTACTCCGGTGAGCAGTTCTTC.

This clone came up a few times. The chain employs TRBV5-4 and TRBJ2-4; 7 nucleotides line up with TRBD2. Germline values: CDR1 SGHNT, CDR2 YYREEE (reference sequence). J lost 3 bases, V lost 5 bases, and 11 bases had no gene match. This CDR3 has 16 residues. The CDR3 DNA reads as TGTGCCAGCAGTCCCCAGCGGGATGGGGGCAAAAACATTCAGTACTTC. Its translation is CASSPQRDGGKNIQYF.

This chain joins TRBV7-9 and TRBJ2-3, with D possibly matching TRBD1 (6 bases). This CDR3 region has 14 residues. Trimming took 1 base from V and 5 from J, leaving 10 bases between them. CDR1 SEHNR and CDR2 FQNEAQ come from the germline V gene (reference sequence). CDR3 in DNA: TGTGCCAGCAGCTTAGTTACAGGGCGAGATACGCAGTATTTT. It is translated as CASSLVTGRDTQYF.

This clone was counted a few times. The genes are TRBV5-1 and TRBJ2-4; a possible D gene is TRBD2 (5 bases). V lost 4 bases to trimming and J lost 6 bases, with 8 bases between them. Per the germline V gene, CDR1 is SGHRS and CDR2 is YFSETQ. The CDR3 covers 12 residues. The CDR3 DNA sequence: TGCGCCAGCAGCAACCGGGGAAACATTCAGTACTTC. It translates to CASSNRGNIQYF.

The CDR3 sequence: CASSLRLAGQETQYF. CDR3 DNA sequence: TGTGCCAGCAGCTTGCGATTAGCGGGACAGGAGACCCAGTACTTC. This rearrangement joins TRBV28 to TRBJ2-5; possible D gene TRBD2, 8 bases. V was shortened by 6 bases and J by 5 bases, with 19 bases between the two germline ends. Per the germline V gene, CDR1 is MDHEN and CDR2 is SYDVKM. The CDR3 is 15 residues long.

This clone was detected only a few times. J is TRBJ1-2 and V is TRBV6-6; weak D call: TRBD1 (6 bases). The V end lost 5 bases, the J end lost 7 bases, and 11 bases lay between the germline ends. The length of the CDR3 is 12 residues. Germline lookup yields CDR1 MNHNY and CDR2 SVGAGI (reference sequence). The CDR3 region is CASSNQGGGYTF. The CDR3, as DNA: TGTGCCAGCAGTAACCAAGGGGGTGGCTACACCTTC.